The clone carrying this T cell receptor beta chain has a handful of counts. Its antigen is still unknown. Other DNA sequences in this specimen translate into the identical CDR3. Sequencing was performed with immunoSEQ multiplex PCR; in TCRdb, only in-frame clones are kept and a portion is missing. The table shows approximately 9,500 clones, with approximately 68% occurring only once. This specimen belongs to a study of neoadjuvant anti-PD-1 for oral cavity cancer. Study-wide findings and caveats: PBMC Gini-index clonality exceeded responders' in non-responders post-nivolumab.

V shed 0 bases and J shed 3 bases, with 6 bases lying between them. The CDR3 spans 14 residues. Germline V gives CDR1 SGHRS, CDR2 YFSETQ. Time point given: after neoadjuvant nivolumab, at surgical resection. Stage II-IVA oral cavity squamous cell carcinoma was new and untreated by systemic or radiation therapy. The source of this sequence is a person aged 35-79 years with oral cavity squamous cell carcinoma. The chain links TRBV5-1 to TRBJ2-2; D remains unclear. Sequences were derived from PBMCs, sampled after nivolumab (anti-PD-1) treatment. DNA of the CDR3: TGCGCCAGCAGCTTGGCCGTTTACACCGGGGAGCTGTTTTTT. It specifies CASSLAVYTGELFF. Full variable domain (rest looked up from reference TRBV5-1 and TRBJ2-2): KAGVTQTPRYLIKTRGQQVTLSCSPISGHRSVSWYQQTPGQGLQFLFEYFSETQRNKGNFPGRFSGRQFSNSRSEMNVSTLELGDSALYLCASSLAVYTGELFFGEGSRLTVL.